These 29 T cell receptor beta chains came from one sample sequenced in a study of cytomegalovirus exposure and HLA in healthy donors. Amplification used 60 Vbeta primers and 13 Jbeta primers. Data came from immunoSEQ multiplex PCR; TCRdb stores just in-frame clones and leaves some out. The table shows some 120,000 clones, with about 85% occurring only once. The sequenced sample consisted of PBMCs. The receptor set was obtained from a man aged 50 or older in good health and CMV-seronegative.

The chain joins TRBV7-2 to TRBJ2-3, with 13 bases fitting TRBD2. The germline gives CDR1 SGHTA, CDR2 FQGNSA. The ends lost 5 bases at V and 5 bases at J; junction bases unmatched: 7. The CDR3 totals 16 residues. The CDR3 protein is CASSLGLAGSEDTQYF. CDR3 bases: TGTGCCAGCAGCCTGGGACTAGCGGGATCTGAAGATACGCAGTATTTT.

CDR3 sequence reads: CASSESRTGSYEQYF. CDR3 bases: TGTGCCAGCAGTGAAAGTAGGACAGGCTCCTACGAGCAGTACTTC. The chain recombines TRBV2 with TRBJ2-7, with 7 bases fitting TRBD1. Losses at the gene ends were 2 bases for V and 0 bases for J; bases not matched to a gene: 4. Germline-derived CDR1 and CDR2 are SNHLY and FYNNEI. The CDR3 has 15 residues.

V and J are TRBV10-3 and TRBJ1-1, with 7 bases aligning to TRBD1. The CDR3 extends over 16 amino acids. With 2 bases clipped from V and 4 bases from J, the junction kept 10 bases outside the gene matches. CDR1 is ENHRY, CDR2 SYGVKD, per germline. The CDR3 protein is CAISELPGQSLTEAFF. CDR3 DNA: TGTGCCATCAGTGAGCTCCCGGGACAGTCCCTCACTGAAGCTTTCTTT.

The V gene is TRBV18, the J gene TRBJ1-1, with D uncertain. Germline assignment: CDR1 KGHSH and CDR2 LQKENI. V gave up 1 base and J gave up 1 base, with 10 bases separating them. This CDR3 spans 15 amino acids. CDR3: CASSPRVAGNTEAFF. Here the CDR3 DNA reads TGTGCCAGCTCACCACGTGTGGCTGGGAACACTGAAGCTTTCTTT.

This chain connects TRBV5-1 to TRBJ2-1; 10 bases fit TRBD2. CDR1 is SGHRS, CDR2 YFSETQ, per germline. The CDR3 runs 14 residues. The V gene end was trimmed by 4 bases and the J gene end by 8 bases; junction bases not matched to a gene: 6. In DNA, the CDR3 is TGCGCCAGCAGCCCTATAGCGGGGGGTCATGAGCAGTTCTTC. Translation: CASSPIAGGHEQFF. The complete variable domain, with remaining parts taken from reference TRBV5-1 and TRBJ2-1, reads KAGVTQTPRYLIKTRGQQVTLSCSPISGHRSVSWYQQTPGQGLQFLFEYFSETQRNKGNFPGRFSGRQFSNSRSEMNVSTLELGDSALYLCASSPIAGGHEQFFGPGTRLTVL.

V gene TRBV15 combines with J gene TRBJ2-2; TRBD2 might be the D (7 bases). CDR1 and CDR2 (germline): LNHNV, YYDKDF (reference sequence). The CDR3 length is 15 residues. Between the trimmed V and J ends, which lost 8 bases and 6 bases, there was a span of 19 bases. CDR3 amino acids: CATSPAGAWAGELFF. CDR3 bases: TGTGCCACCTCCCCGGCGGGGGCATGGGCCGGGGAGCTGTTTTTT.

This clone has a handful of counts. The chain links TRBV2 to TRBJ1-4; no clear D. This CDR3 has 14 residues. Trimming shortened V by 0 bases and J by 11 bases, and 13 bases separated the two germline ends. The germline V gene has CDR1 SNHLY and CDR2 FYNNEI. This chain's CDR3 is CASSEARAGGKLFF. The CDR3, as DNA: TGTGCCAGCAGTGAAGCGCGGGCTGGTGGGAAACTGTTTTTT.

The rearrangement uses TRBV7-2 and TRBJ1-1, with 12 bases that match TRBD1. V gave up 5 bases and J gave up 0 bases; unmatched junction bases: 10. The length of the CDR3 is 18 residues. The germline V gene has CDR1 SGHTA and CDR2 FQGNSA. As DNA, the CDR3 is TGTGCCAGCAGCCTCTACGGGACAGGGGGCTTTATGAACACTGAAGCTTTCTTT. Translation gives CASSLYGTGGFMNTEAFF.

The CDR3 coding sequence is TGTGCCAGCTTTTCCCGGGCGACACGGGGTAACTATGGCTACACCTTC. Translating gives CASFSRATRGNYGYTF. The genes are TRBV5-6 and TRBJ1-2; no definite D call. V dropped 7 bases and J dropped 1 base, with 20 bases sitting between them. CDR1 is SGHDT and CDR2 is YYEEEE in the germline V gene. CDR3 length equals 16 residues.

V gene TRBV27 combines with J gene TRBJ1-5, with D maybe TRBD1 (5 bases). The germline V and J ends were trimmed by 9 bases and 4 bases, with 7 bases remaining between them. Per the germline V gene, CDR1 is MNHEY and CDR2 is SMNVEV (reference sequence). This CDR3 has 11 amino acids. The DNA for the CDR3 is TGTGCCAGTGGGGGGAATCAGCCCCAGCATTTT. Translating it yields CASGGNQPQHF.

This clone was found once. This chain's CDR3 is CASSMGAYYGYTF. The CDR3 region has the DNA TGTGCCAGTAGTATGGGCGCTTACTATGGCTACACCTTC. The rearrangement uses TRBV19 and TRBJ1-2; D gene ambiguous. Germline lookup yields CDR1 LNHDA and CDR2 SQIVND (reference sequence). V was trimmed by 3 bases and J by 3 bases, leaving 8 bases between them. This CDR3 contains 13 residues.

J is TRBJ2-3 and V is TRBV19, with TRBD2 matching 10 bases. Germline V gene lookup returns CDR1 LNHDA and CDR2 SQIVND (reference sequence). V lost 6 bases and J lost 4; bases outside the gene matches: 7. CDR3 length: 15 amino acids. The CDR3 spells CASSHPSGGPDTQYF. In DNA, the CDR3 is TGTGCCAGTAGCCATCCTAGCGGGGGACCAGATACGCAGTATTTT. The full variable domain, with the rest looked up from reference TRBV19 and TRBJ2-3, is DGGITQSPKYLFRKEGQNVTLSCEQNLNHDAMYWYRQDPGQGLRLIYYSQIVNDFQKGDIAEGYSVSREKKESFPLTVTSAQKNPTAFYLCASSHPSGGPDTQYFGPGTRLTVL.

The chain has TRBV4-3 and TRBJ2-1, with D possibly being TRBD2 (6 bases). V was pared by 4 bases and J by 9 bases, with 13 bases between. The CDR3 has 13 residues. Germline loops: CDR1 LGHNA, CDR2 YSLEER. CDR3 sequence reads: CASSPQIGGEQFF. The CDR3 DNA follows: TGCGCCAGCAGCCCCCAAATCGGGGGTGAGCAGTTCTTC.

The rearrangement links TRBV2 to TRBJ1-1; TRBD1 aligns across 9 bases. With V trimmed by 10 bases and J by 10 bases, 13 bases remained unmatched. The CDR3 consists of 13 residues. Per germline, CDR1 SNHLY and CDR2 FYNNEI. CDR3 amino acids: CATLWDRALRAFF. In DNA, the CDR3 is TGTGCCACTCTTTGGGACAGGGCGTTGCGAGCTTTCTTT.

V usage is TRBV12-5 and J usage is TRBJ2-3; 9 bases are a match to TRBD2. CDR1 is LGHNT, CDR2 FRNRAP, per germline. CDR3 length equals 18 residues. V lost 3 bases, J lost 3 bases, and 13 bases stayed unmatched. Here the CDR3 reads CASGFTSGREYRTDTQYF. CDR3 nucleotides: TGTGCTAGTGGTTTTACTAGCGGGCGGGAGTATCGTACAGATACGCAGTATTTT.

The CDR3: CASSFRTSGRSSYNEQFF. The CDR3 DNA reads TGTGCCAGCAGCTTCAGGACTAGCGGAAGAAGCTCCTACAATGAGCAGTTCTTC. The V gene is TRBV7-2, the J gene TRBJ2-1, with 10 nucleotides matching TRBD2. In germline, CDR1 is SGHTA, CDR2 FQGNSA. This CDR3 has 18 residues. V lost 3 bases, J lost 0 bases, and 8 bases stayed unmatched.

The rearrangement links TRBV15 to TRBJ2-3; possibly TRBD1 for D (7 bases). Germline values: CDR1 LNHNV, CDR2 YYDKDF (reference sequence). The CDR3 has 17 residues. Trimming removed 0 bases from V and 3 bases from J, with 16 bases in between. The DNA of the CDR3 is TGTGCCACCAGCAGAGATCTTGTAGCAGGGGGGACAGATACGCAGTATTTT. It specifies CATSRDLVAGGTDTQYF.

The chain links TRBV5-4 to TRBJ2-5; TRBD2 agrees at 14 bases. CDR3 length equals 17 residues. Germline V gene sequence: CDR1 SGHNT, CDR2 YYREEE (reference sequence). V trimming: 3 bases; J trimming: 4 bases; junction bases outside the gene matches: 8. CDR3 region: CASSSYIGLAGGETQYF. Here the CDR3 DNA reads TGTGCCAGCAGCTCCTACATTGGACTAGCGGGGGGAGAGACCCAGTACTTC.

This clone has a handful of counts. J is TRBJ1-1 and V is TRBV20-1; D remains unclear. V was pared by 3 bases and J by 11 bases, with 13 bases between. Looked up from germline, CDR1 is DFQATT and CDR2 is SNEGSKA (reference sequence). The CDR3 length is 11 residues. The CDR3: CSARERASAFF. The CDR3 DNA reads as TGCAGTGCTAGGGAGAGGGCTTCGGCTTTCTTT.

The J gene is TRBJ2-6, the V gene TRBV27, with 12 positions matching TRBD1. This CDR3 has 18 amino acids. Trimming cost V 5 bases and J 3 bases; bases outside gene matches: 8. Germline V gives CDR1 MNHEY, CDR2 SMNVEV (reference sequence). The CDR3 here is CASSLSGQGAGGANVLTF. The CDR3 DNA reads as TGTGCCAGCAGTCTTTCGGGACAGGGGGCTGGTGGGGCCAACGTCCTGACTTTC.

The rearrangement links TRBV6-5 to TRBJ1-1, with 7 bases lining up with TRBD1. The CDR3 sequence is 13 residues long. With 5 bases clipped from V and 5 bases from J, the junction kept 5 bases outside the gene matches. Germline V lookup: CDR1 MNHEY, CDR2 SVGAGI. CDR3 in DNA: TGTGCCAGCAGTGAGACAGGGTTAACTGAAGCTTTCTTT. Translating gives CASSETGLTEAFF.

The V and J genes are TRBV6-5 and TRBJ2-1, with a tentative D call TRBD1 (6 bases). Germline V gene sequence: CDR1 MNHEY, CDR2 SVGAGI. The length of the CDR3 is 14 residues. The ends were cut back, 6 bases at V and 5 bases at J, with 14 bases in the middle. The CDR3 DNA sequence: TGTGCCAGCAGCTACCGTACAGGGAACAATGAGCAGTTCTTC. It encodes CASSYRTGNNEQFF.

The gene calls are TRBV28 and TRBJ1-5, with no clear D. The CDR3 totals 14 residues. Per the germline V gene, CDR1 is MDHEN and CDR2 is SYDVKM. Trimming cost V 4 bases and J 7 bases, with 14 bases left between them. The CDR3 DNA sequence: TGTGCCAGCAGTTGGGAGGGTCGCGGGCAGCCCCAGCATTTT. Its translation is CASSWEGRGQPQHF.

The rearrangement joins TRBV6-1 to TRBJ1-2; 10 nucleotides line up with TRBD1. V lost 7 bases to trimming and J lost 7 bases; unmatched junction nucleotides: 6. The germline gives CDR1 MNHNS, CDR2 SASEGT. The CDR3 covers 13 residues. The CDR3 DNA follows: TGTGCCAGCACTGGGGGGACAGGGGTTGGCTACACCTTC. This encodes CASTGGTGVGYTF.

This chain joins TRBV9 and TRBJ2-4; 9 bases map to TRBD1. Unmatched junction bases numbered 3, after V lost 4 bases and J lost 4 bases. Germline CDR1 SGDLS, CDR2 YYNGEE. CDR3 size: 14 residues. The CDR3 DNA reads TGTGCCAGCAGCCCGGGGACAGGGAAAAACATTCAGTACTTC. It translates to CASSPGTGKNIQYF.

The chain is built from TRBV12-5 and TRBJ2-2; 15 nucleotides line up with TRBD2. Losses at the gene ends were 6 bases for V and 5 bases for J; bases not matched to a gene: 1. Germline values: CDR1 LGHNT, CDR2 FRNRAP. There are 15 residues in the CDR3. As DNA, the CDR3 is TGTGCTAGTGGGGGACTAGCGGGAGGAACCGGGGAGCTGTTTTTT. It translates to CASGGLAGGTGELFF.

The chain is built from TRBV5-1 and TRBJ2-5; D remains unclear. Germline V gene sequence: CDR1 SGHRS, CDR2 YFSETQ. CDR3 length: 14 residues. V was clipped by 0 bases and J by 5 bases, with 11 bases between them. The CDR3 bases are TGCGCCAGCAGCTTGGGTAGTCCCACCGAGACCCAGTACTTC. As protein: CASSLGSPTETQYF.

As for this clone: Other DNA sequences from this sample encode an identical CDR3 as well. The chain joins TRBV6-5 to TRBJ1-1; TRBD1 matches at 9 bases. V trimming: 6 bases; J trimming: 11 bases; junction bases outside the gene matches: 10. The germline V gene has CDR1 MNHEY and CDR2 SVGAGI. This CDR3 comprises 13 residues. The chain's CDR3 is CASRRGQGLQAFF. The CDR3 nucleotides read TGTGCCAGCAGACGTGGACAGGGGCTTCAGGCTTTCTTT.

This clone was detected a few times. One end of the junction fails to match germline, which may point to a read error. The V gene is TRBV19, the J gene TRBJ1-1; TRBD1 matches at 8 bases. CDR1 is LNHDA, CDR2 SQIVND, per germline (reference sequence). The CDR3 sequence is 14 residues long. CDR3 DNA sequence: TGTGCCAGCAGTAACCAGGGGGCCAAAGCTGAAGCTTTCTTT. Translated, it gives CASSNQGAKAEAFF. The full variable domain, in which reference TRBV19 and TRBJ1-1 provide the parts outside the CDR3, is DGGITQSPKYLFRKEGQNVTLSCEQNLNHDAMYWYRQDPGQGLRLIYYSQIVNDFQKGDIAEGYSVSREKKESFPLTVTSAQKNPTAFYLCASSNQGAKAEAFFGQGTRLTVV.